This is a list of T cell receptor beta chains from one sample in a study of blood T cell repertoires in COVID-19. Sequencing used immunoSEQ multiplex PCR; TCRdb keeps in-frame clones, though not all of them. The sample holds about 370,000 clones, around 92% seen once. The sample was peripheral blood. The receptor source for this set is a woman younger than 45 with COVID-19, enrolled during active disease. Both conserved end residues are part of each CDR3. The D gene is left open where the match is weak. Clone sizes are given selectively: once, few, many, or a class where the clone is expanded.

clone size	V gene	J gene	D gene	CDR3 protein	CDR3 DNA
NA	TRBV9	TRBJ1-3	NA	CASAGSGNTIYF	TGTGCCAGCGCGGGCTCTGGAAACACCATATATTTT
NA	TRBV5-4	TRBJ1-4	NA	CASSEQGGEKLFF	TGTGCCAGCAGCGAGCAGGGTGGTGAAAAACTGTTTTTT
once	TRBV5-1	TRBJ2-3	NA	CASSLDDGSTDTQYF	TGCGCCAGCAGCTTGGACGACGGGAGCACAGATACGCAGTATTTT
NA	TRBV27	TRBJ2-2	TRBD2	CASSLWALAGDTGELFF	TGTGCCAGCAGTTTATGGGCGCTAGCGGGAGACACCGGGGAGCTGTTTTTT
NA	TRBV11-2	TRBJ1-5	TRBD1	CASSSGQGNQPQHF	TGTGCCAGCAGCTCCGGACAGGGAAATCAGCCCCAGCATTTT
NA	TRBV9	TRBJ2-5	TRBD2	CASSGLAGRETQYF	TGTGCCAGCAGCGGACTAGCGGGACGAGAGACCCAGTACTTC
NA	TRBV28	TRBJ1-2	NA	CASSLGDRSYGYTF	TGTGCCAGCAGTCTGGGAGACAGGAGCTATGGCTACACCTTC
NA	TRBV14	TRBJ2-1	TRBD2	CASSQFGALAGYNEQFF	TGTGCCAGCAGCCAATTCGGCGCACTAGCGGGGTACAATGAGCAGTTCTTC
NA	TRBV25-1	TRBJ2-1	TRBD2	CASKGTSGRNYNEQFF	TGTGCCAGCAAAGGGACTAGCGGGAGGAACTACAATGAGCAGTTCTTC
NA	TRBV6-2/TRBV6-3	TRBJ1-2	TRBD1	CASSYADRAGYTF	TGTGCCAGCAGTTACGCAGACAGGGCTGGCTACACCTTC
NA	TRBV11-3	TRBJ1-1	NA	CASSLYREGVEAFF	TGTGCCAGCAGCTTGTATAGGGAGGGGGTTGAAGCTTTCTTT
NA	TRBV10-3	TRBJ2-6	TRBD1	CAIRGQGPASGANVLTF	TGTGCCATCAGGGGACAGGGGCCCGCCTCTGGGGCCAACGTCCTGACTTTC
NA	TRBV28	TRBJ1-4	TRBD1	CASSSTGGVATNEKLFF	TGTGCCAGCAGTTCGACAGGGGGAGTTGCAACTAATGAAAAACTGTTTTTT
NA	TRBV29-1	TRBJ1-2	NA	CSVEFSIRGGYTF	TGCAGCGTTGAATTCTCCATCCGCGGAGGCTACACCTTC
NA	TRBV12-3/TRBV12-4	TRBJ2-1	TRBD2	CAGGRDSYNEQFF	TGTGCCGGTGGGAGGGATTCCTACAATGAGCAGTTCTTC
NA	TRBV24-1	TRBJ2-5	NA	CATSESDKETQYF	TGTGCCACCAGTGAGTCGGACAAAGAGACCCAGTACTTC
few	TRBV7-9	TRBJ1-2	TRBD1	CASSFRDRDYGYTF	TGTGCCAGCAGCTTTAGAGACAGGGACTATGGCTACACCTTC
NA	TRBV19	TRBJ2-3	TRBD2	CASSLGGNTDTQYF	TGTGCCAGTAGTCTCGGGGGGAACACAGATACGCAGTATTTT